Below, 27 T cell receptor beta chains from the same sample are listed, as sequenced in a study of T cells after yellow fever vaccination. In TCRdb, the 5' RACE reads were re-called with MiXCR into one record per CDR3 protein. The sample lists 500,000 to 550,000 distinct CDR3 sequences; 21% were seen once. The source was PBMCs, collected 21 days after the first yellow fever vaccination. The receptors come from a young man who received the YFV17D yellow fever vaccine.

The chain is built from TRBV18 and TRBJ2-3; D ambiguous. Germline V gives CDR1 KGHSH, CDR2 LQKENI. The CDR3 has 15 residues. V was cut by 3 bases and J by 4 bases, with 14 bases left in between. The CDR3 reads CASSPPSVEADTQYF. The DNA for the CDR3 is TGTGCCAGCTCACCTCCCTCGGTCGAAGCAGATACGCAGTATTTT. Based on the CDR3 plus reference TRBV18 and TRBJ2-3, the full variable domain is NAGVMQNPRHLVRRRGQEARLRCSPMKGHSHVYWYRQLPEEGLKFMVYLQKENIIDESGMPKERFSAEFPKEGPSILRIQQVVRGDSAAYFCASSPPSVEADTQYFGPGTRLTVL.

The chain carries TRBV28 and TRBJ2-7; D gene unclear. V was pared by 4 bases and J by 2 bases, with 15 bases between. This CDR3 has 15 amino acids. Germline CDR1 and CDR2: MDHEN and SYDVKM. Here the CDR3 reads CASSSLRRLPYEQYV. CDR3 in DNA: TGTGCCAGCAGTTCCCTTCGCAGGCTGCCCTACGAGCAGTACGTC.

The rearrangement uses TRBV6-2 or TRBV6-3 and TRBJ1-5; D gene ambiguous. CDR1 is MNHEY and CDR2 is SVGEGT in the germline V gene. The CDR3 has 13 residues. Trimming removed 8 bases at V and 0 bases at J, with 8 bases between. CDR3 sequence (DNA): TGTGCCAGCGCACGGTCTAGCAATCAGCCCCAGCATTTT. It is translated as CASARSSNQPQHF.

This clonotype was seen more than once but under ten times. The chain carries TRBV5-1 and TRBJ1-4, with D possibly matching TRBD1 (5 bases). CDR3 length equals 16 residues. The V gene's germline CDR1 is SGHRS and CDR2 YFSETQ. V lost 4 bases to trimming and J lost 0 bases, with 13 bases between them. DNA of the CDR3: TGCGCCAGCAGCACGAGTGGCAGGGCAACTAATGAAAAACTGTTTTTT. Its translation is CASSTSGRATNEKLFF.

This clonotype was detected only once. This chain joins TRBV9 and TRBJ1-6, with 10 bases lining up with TRBD1. Losses at the gene ends were 3 bases for V and 9 bases for J; bases not matched to a gene: 0. Germline V gives CDR1 SGDLS, CDR2 YYNGEE. This CDR3 is 13 amino acids long. This CDR3 is CASSGTGGSPLHF. In nucleotides, the CDR3 is TGTGCCAGCAGCGGGACAGGGGGTTCACCCCTCCACTTT.

The genes are TRBV19 and TRBJ1-5; the D gene is possibly TRBD1 (6 bases). CDR1 is LNHDA and CDR2 is SQIVND in the germline V gene (reference sequence). The length of the CDR3 is 15 residues. The V end lost 0 bases, the J end lost 5 bases, and 11 bases lay between the germline ends. This chain's CDR3 is CASSIEGAQYQPQHF. CDR3 nucleotide sequence: TGTGCCAGTAGTATAGAGGGGGCGCAGTATCAGCCCCAGCATTTT.

This clonotype was found a few times. This rearrangement joins TRBV7-6 to TRBJ2-5; D gene ambiguous. The CDR3 sequence is 13 residues long. Germline lookup yields CDR1 SGHVS and CDR2 FNYEAQ. V dropped 5 bases and J dropped 5 bases, with 12 bases sitting between them. CDR3 protein: CASSRLAHETQYF. The CDR3 DNA reads as TGTGCCAGCAGCCGACTGGCCCACGAGACCCAGTACTTC.

This clonotype was detected a few times. V and J are TRBV14 and TRBJ2-7; 10 bases map to TRBD2. J was trimmed by 5 bases and V by 2 bases; bases with no gene match: 15. This CDR3 contains 18 residues. CDR1 and CDR2 (germline): SGHDN, FVKESK. The CDR3 DNA reads TGTGCCAGCAGCCAATCCGTAAAACCGGGACTAGCGAGAAACGAGCAGTACGTC. It yields the protein CASSQSVKPGLARNEQYV.

The CDR3: CASSQEQQGAYGYTF. The CDR3 nucleotides read TGTGCCAGCAGCCAAGAACAGCAGGGGGCCTATGGCTACACCTTC. This chain links TRBV4-2 with TRBJ1-2; 8 nucleotides align to TRBD1. After removal of 0 bases from V and 4 bases from J, the junction contained 4 bases not matched to a gene. Per the germline V gene, CDR1 is LGHNA and CDR2 is YNFKEQ. The CDR3 consists of 15 residues.

A single count supports this clonotype. A read error may produce the germline difference seen at one junction end. The chain joins TRBV6-4 to TRBJ2-1; 7 bases align to TRBD1. The germline V gene encodes CDR1 MRHNA and CDR2 SNTAGT. The CDR3 length is 18 residues. CDR3 sequence (DNA): TGTGCCCGCAGTCATTGGGCGTTAGGGGACAGCTCCTACAATGAGCAGTTCTTC. It yields the protein CARSHWALGDSSYNEQFF.

The rearrangement links TRBV6-5 to TRBJ1-4, with D possibly TRBD1 on 6 matching bases. The CDR3 totals 15 residues. V lost 2 bases and J lost 4, with 11 bases in between. Germline lookup yields CDR1 MNHEY and CDR2 SVGAGI. The CDR3 region has the DNA TGTGCCAGCAGTTACCAACAGGGCGGTAATGAAAAACTGTTTTTT. Encoded protein: CASSYQQGGNEKLFF.

This clonotype was seen a few times. The chain employs TRBV12-3 or TRBV12-4 and TRBJ2-2; D gene uncertain. Between the trimmed V and J ends, which lost 5 bases and 13 bases, there was a span of 14 bases. CDR3 length: 12 amino acids. The CDR3 coding sequence is TGTGCCAGCAGTCTCCCGGGTCTGTGGCTGTTTTTT. Protein: CASSLPGLWLFF.

This clonotype was detected a few times. This sequence joins TRBV6-9 and TRBJ2-7; TRBD2 agrees at 10 bases. CDR1 is MNHGY, CDR2 SVAAGI, per germline. V dropped 11 bases and J dropped 4; count of bases not matched to a gene: 11. This CDR3 region has 14 residues. CDR3 loop: CAGEGASGGYEQYV. The CDR3 DNA reads as TGTGCCGGGGAGGGGGCTAGCGGGGGATACGAGCAGTACGTC.

This clonotype showed up just a few times. The rearrangement uses TRBV4-3 and TRBJ1-5, with D possibly matching TRBD1 (5 bases). V was cut by 0 bases and J by 5 bases, with 8 bases left in between. Germline CDR1 reads LGHNA; CDR2 reads YSLEER. The CDR3 length is 14 residues. The CDR3 is CASSQELGDQPQHF. The CDR3, as DNA: TGCGCCAGCAGCCAAGAATTGGGGGATCAGCCCCAGCATTTT.

Ten or more counts support this clonotype. The J gene is TRBJ2-1, the V gene TRBV2; no reliable D call. CDR3 size: 12 residues. Germline V gene sequence: CDR1 SNHLY, CDR2 FYNNEI. With 4 bases removed from V and 0 bases from J, the gap between germline ends came to 1 base. The CDR3 spells CASSGSYNEQFF. The CDR3 region has the DNA TGTGCCAGCAGTGGCTCCTACAATGAGCAGTTCTTC.

The rearrangement joins TRBV7-6 to TRBJ2-2, with D possibly matching TRBD1 (5 bases). The V end lost 0 bases, the J end lost 2 bases, and 16 bases lay between the germline ends. Germline CDR1 and CDR2: SGHVS and FNYEAQ. The CDR3 contains 18 residues. Written as DNA, the CDR3 is TGTGCCAGCAGCTTAGCGAAGGTCCAGGGCGAAAACACCGGGGAGCTGTTTTTT. The encoded protein is CASSLAKVQGENTGELFF.

The rearrangement joins TRBV11-1 to TRBJ1-3; no clear D. The CDR3 spans 18 residues. Germline V CDR1 and CDR2: SGHAT, FQDESV (reference sequence). The V end was cut by 7 bases, the J end by 0 bases, with 22 bases between. CDR3 loop: CASIHVRVNFDSGNTIYF. Here the CDR3 DNA reads TGTGCCAGCATCCACGTTAGGGTCAATTTCGACTCTGGAAACACCATATATTTT.

This clonotype appeared many times. J is TRBJ2-1 and V is TRBV12-3 or TRBV12-4; D gene unclear. Trimming cost V 3 bases and J 0 bases, with 9 bases left between them. The CDR3 has 15 amino acids. DNA of the CDR3: TGTGCCAGCAGTTTGGTAGGTTACTCCTACAATGAGCAGTTCTTC. Protein: CASSLVGYSYNEQFF.

The chain employs TRBV5-5 and TRBJ2-7; perhaps TRBD2 as D (5 bases). CDR3 length: 14 residues. V lost 4 bases to trimming and J lost 6 bases, with 17 bases between them. CDR1 is SGHKS and CDR2 is YYEKEE in the germline V gene (reference sequence). Written as DNA, the CDR3 is TGTGCCAGCAGCGTGGACTTCTTTTCGTCCGAGCAGTACTTC. The encoded protein is CASSVDFFSSEQYF. The variable domain in full, with the rest retrieved from reference TRBV5-5 and TRBJ2-7, is DAGVTQSPTHLIKTRGQQVTLRCSPISGHKSVSWYQQVLGQGPQFIFQYYEKEERGRGNFPDRFSARQFPNYSSELNVNALLLGDSALYLCASSVDFFSSEQYFGPGTRLTVT.

The chain couples TRBV7-3 to TRBJ2-1; D ambiguous. CDR1 SGHTA and CDR2 FQGTGA come from the germline V gene. V lost 5 bases, J lost 0 bases, and 14 bases lay in between. CDR3 length equals 16 residues. CDR3 bases: TGTGCCAGCAGCAACGCCCCGACAAACTCCTACAATGAGCAGTTCTTC. Translating gives CASSNAPTNSYNEQFF.

In its sample, this clonotype was seen many times. This chain uses TRBV6-2 or TRBV6-3 with TRBJ2-2; either TRBD1 or TRBD2 may supply D (6 bases each). V lost 5 bases and J 7 bases, leaving 17 bases between the germline ends. CDR1 MNHEY and CDR2 SVGEGT come from the germline V gene. CDR3 length: 15 residues. The DNA of the CDR3 is TGTGCCAGCAGTCCCGGCCGGGGGCTTAACGGGGAGCTGTTTTTT. Translating gives CASSPGRGLNGELFF.

The chain combines TRBV6-1 with TRBJ1-4, with no clear D. Germline V lookup: CDR1 MNHNS, CDR2 SASEGT. This CDR3 has 14 amino acids. V was clipped by 6 bases and J by 8 bases, with 16 bases between them. CDR3 sequence reads: CASRTLGSGEKLFF. The CDR3 DNA reads as TGTGCCAGCAGGACCCTGGGCTCTGGGGAAAAACTGTTTTTT.

This clonotype was counted between two and nine times. The gene calls are TRBV5-1 and TRBJ2-3, with 7 bases that match TRBD1. This CDR3 has 15 residues. Germline V gene sequence: CDR1 SGHRS, CDR2 YFSETQ. V trimming: 0 bases; J trimming: 2 bases; junction bases outside the gene matches: 3. In DNA, the CDR3 is TGCGCCAGCAGCTTGGTTGGGACAGACACAGATACGCAGTATTTT. This gives the protein CASSLVGTDTDTQYF. The full variable domain, completed using reference TRBV5-1 and TRBJ2-3, is KAGVTQTPRYLIKTRGQQVTLSCSPISGHRSVSWYQQTPGQGLQFLFEYFSETQRNKGNFPGRFSGRQFSNSRSEMNVSTLELGDSALYLCASSLVGTDTDTQYFGPGTRLTVL.

This clonotype was seen only a few times. The gene calls are TRBV5-1 and TRBJ2-7; the match to TRBD1 covers 7 bases. This CDR3 region has 15 residues. Germline V gene sequence: CDR1 SGHRS, CDR2 YFSETQ. V lost 3 bases to trimming and J lost 3 bases; unmatched junction nucleotides: 9. The CDR3 loop is CASSSSRDSHYEQYF. The CDR3 DNA follows: TGCGCCAGCAGCTCCAGCCGGGACAGCCACTACGAGCAGTACTTC.

In its sample, this clonotype was seen a few times. This chain uses TRBV4-2 with TRBJ2-1; 10 nucleotides match TRBD2. The V segment lost 3 bases and the J segment 5 bases; nucleotides outside the gene matches: 13. Germline V gene lookup returns CDR1 LGHNA and CDR2 YNFKEQ. CDR3 length: 18 amino acids. The CDR3: CASSQTPLLAGRHNEQFF. CDR3 sequence (DNA): TGTGCCAGCAGCCAGACCCCATTACTAGCGGGGCGTCACAATGAGCAGTTCTTC.

V gene TRBV20-1 combines with J gene TRBJ2-3, with 9 positions matching TRBD1. This CDR3 region has 14 residues. The trim removed 6 bases at V and 7 bases at J, leaving 11 bases unmatched. CDR1 DFQATT and CDR2 SNEGSKA come from the germline V gene (reference sequence). The CDR3 is CSARPGQGLNTQYF. The CDR3 DNA reads as TGCAGTGCCAGACCTGGACAGGGGTTGAATACGCAGTATTTT.

This chain joins TRBV7-9 and TRBJ2-2; D is uncertain. The length of the CDR3 is 17 residues. The V end lost 2 bases, the J end lost 4 bases, and 17 bases lay between the germline ends. Germline-derived CDR1 and CDR2 are SEHNR and FQNEAQ (reference sequence). The CDR3 nucleotides are TGTGCCAGCAGCTTACTTGCCGTCCCCGGAATCACCGGGGAGCTGTTTTTT. Translation gives CASSLLAVPGITGELFF.